This is a list of T cell receptor beta chains from one sample in a study of naive and memory T cell subsets. TCRdb fed the UMI-ligation and nested PCR reads into MiXCR, producing one record per CDR3 protein. Of about 99,000 distinct CDR3 sequences in the sample, approximately 14% were seen once. Sequencing was performed on naive CD8+ T cells from blood. Receptor source: a human donor in good health. Each CDR3 is given with its conserved first and last residue. The D gene is left open where the match is weak. The size entry is marked missing in some rows and otherwise reads once, few, many or a size class.

clone_size: few
d_call: TRBD2
v_call: TRBV20-1
j_call: TRBJ2-3
cdr3_aa: CSAERTSGGPDTQYF
cdr3_nt: TGCAGTGCTGAGCGGACTAGCGGGGGCCCAGATACGCAGTATTTT

clone_size: NA
d_call: TRBD2
v_call: TRBV7-2
j_call: TRBJ2-1
cdr3_aa: CASSLPGTSGRAEQFF
cdr3_nt: TGTGCCAGCAGCTTACCCGGGACTAGCGGGAGGGCTGAGCAGTTCTTC

clone_size: NA
d_call: NA
v_call: TRBV30
j_call: TRBJ2-2
cdr3_aa: CARLGGNTGELFF
cdr3_nt: TGTGCCCGCCTTGGGGGGAACACCGGGGAGCTGTTTTTT

clone_size: NA
d_call: NA
v_call: TRBV29-1
j_call: TRBJ1-1
cdr3_aa: CSVEDLGAEAFF
cdr3_nt: TGCAGCGTTGAAGATCTTGGGGCAGAAGCTTTCTTT

clone_size: few
d_call: NA
v_call: TRBV7-2
j_call: TRBJ2-1
cdr3_aa: CASSLLGTDEQFF
cdr3_nt: TGTGCCAGCAGCTTATTAGGAACCGATGAGCAGTTCTTC

clone_size: many
d_call: NA
v_call: TRBV18
j_call: TRBJ2-5
cdr3_aa: CASSPWEQETQYF
cdr3_nt: TGTGCCAGCTCACCCTGGGAGCAAGAGACCCAGTACTTC

clone_size: few
d_call: NA
v_call: TRBV10-3
j_call: TRBJ2-7
cdr3_aa: CAISESRGYEQYF
cdr3_nt: TGTGCCATCAGTGAGTCTAGGGGGTACGAGCAGTACTTC

clone_size: few
d_call: NA
v_call: TRBV11-3
j_call: TRBJ1-5
cdr3_aa: CASIHLGGGAGPADF
cdr3_nt: TGTGCCAGCATCCACCTGGGGGGGGGCGCCGGGCCAGCGGATTTT

clone_size: few
d_call: TRBD2
v_call: TRBV6-2/TRBV6-3
j_call: TRBJ2-1
cdr3_aa: CASSYSRREGQEQFF
cdr3_nt: TGTGCCAGCAGTTACTCGCGGCGGGAGGGCCAGGAGCAGTTCTTC

clone_size: few
d_call: NA
v_call: TRBV5-1
j_call: TRBJ2-1
cdr3_aa: CASSGGTGFVDEQFF
cdr3_nt: TGCGCCAGCAGCGGAGGTACAGGGTTTGTTGATGAGCAGTTCTTC

clone_size: many
d_call: TRBD2
v_call: TRBV9
j_call: TRBJ2-5
cdr3_aa: CASSVSGGKETQYF
cdr3_nt: TGTGCCAGCAGCGTTAGCGGGGGGAAAGAGACCCAGTACTTC

clone_size: few
d_call: TRBD1
v_call: TRBV30
j_call: TRBJ1-1
cdr3_aa: CAVQTGDNTEAFF
cdr3_nt: TGTGCCGTACAAACAGGGGACAACACTGAAGCTTTCTTT

clone_size: many
d_call: TRBD1
v_call: TRBV30
j_call: TRBJ2-1
cdr3_aa: CAWAPGQGFDEQFF
cdr3_nt: TGTGCCTGGGCACCGGGACAGGGCTTTGATGAGCAGTTCTTC

clone_size: few
d_call: NA
v_call: TRBV7-2
j_call: TRBJ2-3
cdr3_aa: CASSLQIQGTDTQYF
cdr3_nt: TGTGCCAGCAGCCTCCAGATCCAAGGCACAGATACGCAGTATTTT

clone_size: few
d_call: NA
v_call: TRBV2
j_call: TRBJ2-3
cdr3_aa: CASSEALSSGEPGTQYF
cdr3_nt: TGTGCCAGCAGTGAAGCGCTTTCGTCAGGGGAGCCCGGGACGCAGTATTTT

clone_size: NA
d_call: TRBD2
v_call: TRBV4-3
j_call: TRBJ2-3
cdr3_aa: CASTPGLGTDTQYF
cdr3_nt: TGCGCCAGCACCCCGGGACTAGGGACAGATACGCAGTATTTT

clone_size: NA
d_call: NA
v_call: TRBV4-3
j_call: TRBJ2-7
cdr3_aa: CASSQDGGTYEQYF
cdr3_nt: TGCGCCAGCAGCCAAGACGGGGGCACCTACGAGCAGTACTTC

clone_size: once
d_call: NA
v_call: TRBV4-2
j_call: TRBJ1-2
cdr3_aa: CASSQDLPPYGYTF
cdr3_nt: TGTGCCAGCAGCCAAGATCTGCCGCCCTATGGCTACACCTTC

clone_size: many
d_call: NA
v_call: TRBV12-3/TRBV12-4
j_call: TRBJ2-1
cdr3_aa: CASRQGPPSSYNEQFF
cdr3_nt: TGTGCCAGCAGACAGGGACCCCCGAGCTCCTACAATGAGCAGTTCTTC

clone_size: many
d_call: TRBD1
v_call: TRBV18
j_call: TRBJ2-7
cdr3_aa: CASSSTGESNYEQYF
cdr3_nt: TGTGCCAGCTCATCGACAGGGGAAAGTAATTACGAGCAGTACTTC

clone_size: few
d_call: NA
v_call: TRBV28
j_call: TRBJ1-5
cdr3_aa: CASSLSIQGPNQPQHF
cdr3_nt: TGTGCCAGCAGTTTATCCATACAGGGCCCCAATCAGCCCCAGCATTTT

clone_size: few
d_call: NA
v_call: TRBV29-1
j_call: TRBJ2-7
cdr3_aa: CSVVPPGSNYEQYF
cdr3_nt: TGCAGCGTTGTCCCCCCAGGGAGTAACTACGAGCAGTACTTC

clone_size: NA
d_call: NA
v_call: TRBV2
j_call: TRBJ2-7
cdr3_aa: CASSAPAGHSRGEQYF
cdr3_nt: TGTGCCAGCAGCGCCCCCGCAGGACACTCCCGTGGTGAGCAGTACTTC

clone_size: NA
d_call: NA
v_call: TRBV24-1
j_call: TRBJ2-3
cdr3_aa: CATSGYAGDTQYF
cdr3_nt: TGTGCCACCAGTGGGTACGCTGGAGATACGCAGTATTTT

clone_size: few
d_call: NA
v_call: TRBV30
j_call: TRBJ1-1
cdr3_aa: CAWSIVTLNTEAFF
cdr3_nt: TGTGCCTGGAGTATTGTTACTTTGAACACTGAAGCTTTCTTT

clone_size: NA
d_call: NA
v_call: TRBV6-6
j_call: TRBJ1-6
cdr3_aa: CASIWLLASPLHF
cdr3_nt: TGTGCCAGCATCTGGTTATTAGCGTCACCCCTCCACTTT

clone_size: NA
d_call: TRBD1
v_call: TRBV5-6
j_call: TRBJ2-7
cdr3_aa: CASSLGTADEQYF
cdr3_nt: TGTGCCAGCAGCCTCGGGACAGCTGACGAGCAGTACTTC

clone_size: NA
d_call: NA
v_call: TRBV29-1
j_call: TRBJ2-3
cdr3_aa: CSVEGITLGLTDTQYF
cdr3_nt: TGCAGCGTTGAAGGTATCACGTTGGGCCTCACAGATACGCAGTATTTT

clone_size: many
d_call: NA
v_call: TRBV23-1
j_call: TRBJ2-3
cdr3_aa: CANKGIGFTDTQYF
cdr3_nt: TGCGCCAACAAGGGTATTGGATTCACAGATACGCAGTATTTT

clone_size: NA
d_call: NA
v_call: TRBV12-3/TRBV12-4
j_call: TRBJ2-5
cdr3_aa: CASSFRGPGWTQYF
cdr3_nt: TGTGCCAGCAGTTTCCGTGGGCCTGGGTGGACCCAGTACTTC

clone_size: few
d_call: NA
v_call: TRBV13
j_call: TRBJ1-2
cdr3_aa: CASSLGRGSYGYTF
cdr3_nt: TGTGCCAGCAGCTTAGGCCGGGGATCCTATGGCTACACCTTC

clone_size: many
d_call: NA
v_call: TRBV6-5
j_call: TRBJ2-3
cdr3_aa: CASSRFHTQYF
cdr3_nt: TGTGCCAGCAGCCGATTCCATACGCAGTATTTT

clone_size: many
d_call: NA
v_call: TRBV12-1
j_call: TRBJ2-1
cdr3_aa: CASSQLSTSVYNEQFF
cdr3_nt: TGTGCCAGCAGCCAACTAAGCACTAGCGTTTACAATGAGCAGTTCTTC

clone_size: NA
d_call: NA
v_call: TRBV15
j_call: TRBJ2-1
cdr3_aa: CATSRSNQPEQFF
cdr3_nt: TGTGCCACCAGCAGAAGTAACCAGCCCGAGCAGTTCTTC

clone_size: many
d_call: NA
v_call: TRBV11-2
j_call: TRBJ2-1
cdr3_aa: CASSPLTLGQASSYNEQFF
cdr3_nt: TGTGCCAGCAGCCCATTGACCCTTGGCCAGGCCAGCTCCTACAATGAGCAGTTCTTC

clone_size: few
d_call: TRBD1
v_call: TRBV20-1
j_call: TRBJ1-4
cdr3_aa: CSARERTGKKEKLFF
cdr3_nt: TGCAGTGCTAGGGAACGGACAGGGAAAAAGGAAAAACTGTTTTTT

clone_size: few
d_call: TRBD1
v_call: TRBV27
j_call: TRBJ1-2
cdr3_aa: CASSSGQFYGYTF
cdr3_nt: TGTGCCAGCAGCTCGGGACAGTTCTATGGCTACACCTTC

clone_size: few
d_call: NA
v_call: TRBV29-1
j_call: TRBJ2-7
cdr3_aa: CSVGSPPYEQYF
cdr3_nt: TGCAGCGTTGGGTCACCCCCCTACGAGCAGTACTTC

clone_size: many
d_call: TRBD1
v_call: TRBV9
j_call: TRBJ2-4
cdr3_aa: CASSPGTGAKNIQYF
cdr3_nt: TGTGCCAGCAGTCCCGGGACAGGCGCCAAAAACATTCAGTACTTC